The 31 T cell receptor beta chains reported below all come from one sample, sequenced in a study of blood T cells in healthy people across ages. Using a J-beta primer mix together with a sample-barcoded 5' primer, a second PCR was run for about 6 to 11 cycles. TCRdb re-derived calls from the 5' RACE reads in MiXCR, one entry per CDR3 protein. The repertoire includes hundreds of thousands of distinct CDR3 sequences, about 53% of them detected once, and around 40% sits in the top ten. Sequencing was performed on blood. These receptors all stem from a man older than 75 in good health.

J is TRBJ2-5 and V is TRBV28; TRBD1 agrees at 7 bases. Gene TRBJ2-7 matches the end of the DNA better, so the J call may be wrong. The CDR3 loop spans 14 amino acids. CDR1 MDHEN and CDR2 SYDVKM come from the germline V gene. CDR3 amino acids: CASSLDRVLYEQYF. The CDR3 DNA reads TGTGCCAGCAGTCTTGACAGGGTCCTGTACGAGCAGTACTTC.

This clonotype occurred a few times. CDR3: CASRLEHYKTQYF. The CDR3 DNA reads as TGTGCCAGCAGACTAGAACATTACAAGACCCAGTACTTC. This chain joins TRBV7-2 and TRBJ2-4; tentative D call: TRBD2 (5 bases). The end of the DNA fits TRBJ2-5 better, so the J call may be wrong. The CDR3 loop spans 13 amino acids. Per the germline V gene, CDR1 is SGHTA and CDR2 is FQGNSA.

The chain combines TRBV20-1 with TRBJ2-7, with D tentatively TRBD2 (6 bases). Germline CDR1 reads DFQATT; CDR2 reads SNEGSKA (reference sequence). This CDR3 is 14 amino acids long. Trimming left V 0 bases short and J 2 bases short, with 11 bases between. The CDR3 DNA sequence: TGCAGTGCTAGAGATCGGAGGGACCCCTACGAGCAGTACTTC. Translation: CSARDRRDPYEQYF.

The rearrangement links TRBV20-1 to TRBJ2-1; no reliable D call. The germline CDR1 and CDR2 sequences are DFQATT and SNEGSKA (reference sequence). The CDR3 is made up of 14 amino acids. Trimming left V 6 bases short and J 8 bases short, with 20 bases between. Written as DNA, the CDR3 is TGCAGTGCGGAGACGCCACGTCTGCAGGATGAGCAGTTCTTC. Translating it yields CSAETPRLQDEQFF.

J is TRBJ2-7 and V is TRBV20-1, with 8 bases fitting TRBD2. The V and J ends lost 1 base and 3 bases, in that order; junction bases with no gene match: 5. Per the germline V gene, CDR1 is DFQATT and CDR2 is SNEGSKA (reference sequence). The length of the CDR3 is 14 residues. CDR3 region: CSARGRAGDYEQYF. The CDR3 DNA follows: TGCAGTGCTAGAGGGAGAGCGGGAGACTACGAGCAGTACTTC.

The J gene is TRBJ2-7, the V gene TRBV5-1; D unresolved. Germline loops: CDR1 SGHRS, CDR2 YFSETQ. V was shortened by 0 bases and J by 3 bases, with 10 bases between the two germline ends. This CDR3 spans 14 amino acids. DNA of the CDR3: TGCGCCAGCAGCTTGGGGGGATCTTACTACGAGCAGTACTTC. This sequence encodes CASSLGGSYYEQYF.

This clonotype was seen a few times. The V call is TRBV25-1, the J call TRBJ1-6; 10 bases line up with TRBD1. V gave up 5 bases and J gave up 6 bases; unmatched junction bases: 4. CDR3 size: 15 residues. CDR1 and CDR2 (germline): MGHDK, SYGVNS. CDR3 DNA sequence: TGTGCCAGCAGTCCCCGGGACAGGGGTAATTCACCCCTCCACTTT. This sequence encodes CASSPRDRGNSPLHF.

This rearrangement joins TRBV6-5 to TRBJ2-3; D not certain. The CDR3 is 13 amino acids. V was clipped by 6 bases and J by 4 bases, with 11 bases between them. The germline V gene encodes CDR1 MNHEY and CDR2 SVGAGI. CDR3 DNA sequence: TGTGCCAGCAGAGCCCTGGTAGCAGATACGCAGTATTTT. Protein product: CASRALVADTQYF.

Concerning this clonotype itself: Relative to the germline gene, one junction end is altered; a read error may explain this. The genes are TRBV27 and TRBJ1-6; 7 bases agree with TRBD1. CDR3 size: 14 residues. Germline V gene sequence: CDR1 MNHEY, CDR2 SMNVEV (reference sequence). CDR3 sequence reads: CASTATGQNSPPHF. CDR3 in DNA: TGTGCCAGCACTGCGACAGGGCAGAATTCACCCCCCCACTTT.

CDR3 sequence: CASSHAQGSKNIQYF. DNA of the CDR3: TGTGCCAGCAGCCACGCACAGGGTTCCAAAAACATTCAGTACTTC. The rearrangement links TRBV7-9 to TRBJ2-4; TRBD1 is a possible D gene (6 bases). In germline, CDR1 is SEHNR, CDR2 FQNEAQ (reference sequence). The V end was cut by 5 bases, the J end by 2 bases, with 13 bases between. The CDR3 contains 15 residues.

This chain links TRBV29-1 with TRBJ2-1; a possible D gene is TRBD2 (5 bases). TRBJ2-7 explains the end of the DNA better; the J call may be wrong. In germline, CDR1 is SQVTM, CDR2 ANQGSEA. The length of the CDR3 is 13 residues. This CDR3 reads CSSGVSSYNEQYF. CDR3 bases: TGCAGTTCCGGGGTAAGCTCCTACAATGAGCAGTACTTC.

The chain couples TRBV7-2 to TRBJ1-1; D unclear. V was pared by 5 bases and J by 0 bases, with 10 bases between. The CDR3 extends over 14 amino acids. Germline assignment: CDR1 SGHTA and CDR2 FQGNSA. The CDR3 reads CASSHPTVNTEAFF. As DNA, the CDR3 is TGTGCCAGCAGCCACCCGACGGTGAACACTGAAGCTTTCTTT.

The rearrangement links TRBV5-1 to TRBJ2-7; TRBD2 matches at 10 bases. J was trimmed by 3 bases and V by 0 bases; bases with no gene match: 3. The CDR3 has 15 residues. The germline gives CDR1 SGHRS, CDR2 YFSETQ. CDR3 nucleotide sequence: TGCGCCAGCAGCTTGGTTCTAGCGGGAGACTACGAGCAGTACTTC. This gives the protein CASSLVLAGDYEQYF.

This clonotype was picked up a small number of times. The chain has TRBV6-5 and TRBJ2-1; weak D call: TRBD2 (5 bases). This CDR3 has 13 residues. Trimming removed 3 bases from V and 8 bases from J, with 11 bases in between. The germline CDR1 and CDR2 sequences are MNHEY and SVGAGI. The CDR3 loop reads CASSYPPGDEQFF. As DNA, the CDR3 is TGTGCCAGCAGTTATCCGCCCGGGGATGAGCAGTTCTTC.

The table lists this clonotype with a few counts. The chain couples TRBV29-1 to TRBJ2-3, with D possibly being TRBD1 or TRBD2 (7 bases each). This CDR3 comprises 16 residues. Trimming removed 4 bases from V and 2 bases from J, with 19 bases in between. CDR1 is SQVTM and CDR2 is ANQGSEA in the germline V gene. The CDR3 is CSVAPPGGVNTDTQYF. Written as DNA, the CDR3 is TGCAGCGTTGCCCCACCAGGGGGGGTGAACACAGATACGCAGTATTTT.

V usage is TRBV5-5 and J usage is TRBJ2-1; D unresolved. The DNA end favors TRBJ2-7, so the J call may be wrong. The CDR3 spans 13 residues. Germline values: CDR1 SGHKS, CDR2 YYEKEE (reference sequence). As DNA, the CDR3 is TGTGCCAGCAGCCCCGGCCCCTATAATGAGCAGTACTTC. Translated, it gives CASSPGPYNEQYF.

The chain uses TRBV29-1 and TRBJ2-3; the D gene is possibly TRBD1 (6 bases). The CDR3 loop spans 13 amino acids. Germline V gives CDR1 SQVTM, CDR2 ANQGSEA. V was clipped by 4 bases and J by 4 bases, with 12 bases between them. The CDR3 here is CSVGRGGADTQYF. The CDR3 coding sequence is TGCAGCGTTGGCAGGGGTGGGGCAGATACGCAGTATTTT.

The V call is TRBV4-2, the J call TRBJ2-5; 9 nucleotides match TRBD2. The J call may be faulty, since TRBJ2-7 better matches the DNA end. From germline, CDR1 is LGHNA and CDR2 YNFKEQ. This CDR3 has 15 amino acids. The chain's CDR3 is CASSQAGREGVEQYF. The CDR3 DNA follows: TGTGCCAGCAGCCAAGCTGGGCGGGAGGGCGTCGAGCAGTACTTC.

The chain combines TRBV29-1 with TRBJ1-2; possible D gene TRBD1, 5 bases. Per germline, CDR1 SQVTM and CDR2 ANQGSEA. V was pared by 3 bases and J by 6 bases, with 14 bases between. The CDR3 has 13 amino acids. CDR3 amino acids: CSVDSQGANGYTF. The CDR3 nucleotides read TGCAGCGTTGACAGCCAGGGTGCAAATGGCTACACCTTC. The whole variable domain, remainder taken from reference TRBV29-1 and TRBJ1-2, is SAVISQKPSRDICQRGTSLTIQCQVDSQVTMMFWYRQQPGQSLTLIATANQGSEATYESGFVIDKFPISRPNLTFSTLTVSNMSPEDSSIYLCSVDSQGANGYTFGSGTRLTVV.

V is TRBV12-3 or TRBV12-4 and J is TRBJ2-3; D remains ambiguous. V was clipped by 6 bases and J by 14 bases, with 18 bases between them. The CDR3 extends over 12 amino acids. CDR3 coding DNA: TGTGCCAGCAGATTCGCCGGAGATGACGCGTATTTT. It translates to CASRFAGDDAYF.

CDR3 sequence: CASSDYSLSYEQYF. As DNA, the CDR3 is TGTGCCAGCAGTGACTACTCCCTTTCCTACGAGCAGTACTTC. This chain uses TRBV6-4 with TRBJ2-7; no clear D. Germline V gene lookup returns CDR1 MRHNA and CDR2 SNTAGT. The CDR3 covers 14 residues. Trimming took 1 base from V and 1 from J, leaving 8 bases between them.

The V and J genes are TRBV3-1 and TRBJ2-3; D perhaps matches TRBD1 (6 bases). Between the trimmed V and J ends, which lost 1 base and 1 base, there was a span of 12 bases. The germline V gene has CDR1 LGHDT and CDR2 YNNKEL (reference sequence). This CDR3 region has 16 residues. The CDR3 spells CASSQAPGARTDTQYF. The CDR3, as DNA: TGTGCCAGCAGCCAAGCGCCAGGGGCCCGCACAGATACGCAGTATTTT.

The CDR3 DNA sequence: TGCGCCAGCAGCTTTGGGTGGGGGCGGAGAACTGAAGCTTTCTTT. This gives the protein CASSFGWGRRTEAFF. This rearrangement joins TRBV5-1 to TRBJ1-1; TRBD1 might be the D (6 bases). This CDR3 region has 15 residues. Germline V gene data show CDR1 as SGHRS and CDR2 as YFSETQ. Trimming took 2 bases from V and 5 from J, leaving 16 bases between them.

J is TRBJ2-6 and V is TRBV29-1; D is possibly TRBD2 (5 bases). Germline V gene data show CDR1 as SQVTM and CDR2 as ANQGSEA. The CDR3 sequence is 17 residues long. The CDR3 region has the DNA TGCAGGGACGTGGGAGTAGAGTCAGCGCCTGGGGCCAACGTCCTGACTTTC. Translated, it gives CRDVGVESAPGANVLTF.

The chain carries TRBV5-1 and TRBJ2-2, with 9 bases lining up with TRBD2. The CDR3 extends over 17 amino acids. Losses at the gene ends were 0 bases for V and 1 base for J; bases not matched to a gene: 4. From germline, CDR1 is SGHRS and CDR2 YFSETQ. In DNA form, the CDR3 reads TGCGCCAGCAGCTTGGGGACTAGCGTGTTGAACACCGGGGAGCTGTTTTTT. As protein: CASSLGTSVLNTGELFF.

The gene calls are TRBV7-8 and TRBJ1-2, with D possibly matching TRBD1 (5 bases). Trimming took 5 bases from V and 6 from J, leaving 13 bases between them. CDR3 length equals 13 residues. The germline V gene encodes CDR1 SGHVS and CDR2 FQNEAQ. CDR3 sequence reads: CASSLQGGDGYTF. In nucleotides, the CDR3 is TGTGCCAGCAGCCTCCAGGGAGGGGATGGCTACACCTTC.

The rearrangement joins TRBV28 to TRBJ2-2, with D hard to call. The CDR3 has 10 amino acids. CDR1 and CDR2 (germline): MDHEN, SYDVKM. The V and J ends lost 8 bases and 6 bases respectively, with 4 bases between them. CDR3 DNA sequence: TGTGCCAGCCGGGCCGGGGAGCTGTTTTTT. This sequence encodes CASRAGELFF.

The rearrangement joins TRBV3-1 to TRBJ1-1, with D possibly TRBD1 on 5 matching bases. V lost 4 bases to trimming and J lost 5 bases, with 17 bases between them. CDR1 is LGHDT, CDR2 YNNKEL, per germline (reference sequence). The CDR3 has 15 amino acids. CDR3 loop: CASSPWGQRGTEAFF. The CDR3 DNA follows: TGTGCCAGCAGCCCATGGGGCCAAAGAGGGACTGAAGCTTTCTTT.

The CDR3 spells CASSPGGLAGWNEQFF. CDR3 nucleotide sequence: TGTGCCAGCAGCCCAGGAGGACTAGCGGGATGGAATGAGCAGTTCTTC. V is TRBV7-2 and J is TRBJ2-1; TRBD2 matches 12 bases. The CDR3 is 16 amino acids. Germline V gives CDR1 SGHTA, CDR2 FQGNSA. V trimming: 5 bases; J trimming: 7 bases; junction bases outside the gene matches: 9.

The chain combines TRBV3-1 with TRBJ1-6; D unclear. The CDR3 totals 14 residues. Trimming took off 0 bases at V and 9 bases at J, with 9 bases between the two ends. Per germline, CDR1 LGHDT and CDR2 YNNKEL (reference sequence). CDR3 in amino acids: CASSQEDWGSPLHF. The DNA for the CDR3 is TGTGCCAGCAGCCAAGAGGACTGGGGTTCACCCCTCCACTTT.

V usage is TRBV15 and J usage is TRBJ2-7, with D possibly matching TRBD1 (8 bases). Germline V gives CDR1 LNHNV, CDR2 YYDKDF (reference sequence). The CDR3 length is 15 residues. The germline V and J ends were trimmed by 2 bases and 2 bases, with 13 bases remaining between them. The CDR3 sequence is CATSRRTGRAYEQYF. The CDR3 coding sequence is TGTGCCACCAGCAGAAGGACAGGGAGGGCCTACGAGCAGTACTTC.